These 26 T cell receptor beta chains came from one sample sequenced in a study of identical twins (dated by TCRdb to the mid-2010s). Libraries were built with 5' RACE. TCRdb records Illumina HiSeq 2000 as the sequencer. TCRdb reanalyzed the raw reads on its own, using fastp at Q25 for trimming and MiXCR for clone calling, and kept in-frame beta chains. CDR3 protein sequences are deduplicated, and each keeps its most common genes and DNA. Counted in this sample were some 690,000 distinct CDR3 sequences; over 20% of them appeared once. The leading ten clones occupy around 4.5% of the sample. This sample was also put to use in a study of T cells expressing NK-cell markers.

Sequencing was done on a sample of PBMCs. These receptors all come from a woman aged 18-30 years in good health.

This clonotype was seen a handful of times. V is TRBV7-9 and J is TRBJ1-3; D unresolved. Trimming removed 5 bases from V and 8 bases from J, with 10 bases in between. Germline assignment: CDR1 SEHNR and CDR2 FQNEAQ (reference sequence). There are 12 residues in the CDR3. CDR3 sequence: CASSPDSDTIYF. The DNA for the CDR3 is TGTGCCAGCAGCCCAGATTCGGACACCATATATTTT.

The CDR3 loop reads CASRMSGTTYEQYF. CDR3 nucleotides: TGTGCCAGCAGAATGAGCGGGACCACCTACGAGCAGTACTTC. The chain carries TRBV5-5 and TRBJ2-7, with 7 bases identical to TRBD2. This CDR3 region has 14 residues. V lost 5 bases to trimming and J lost 2 bases; unmatched junction nucleotides: 7. Germline loops: CDR1 SGHKS, CDR2 YYEKEE (reference sequence).

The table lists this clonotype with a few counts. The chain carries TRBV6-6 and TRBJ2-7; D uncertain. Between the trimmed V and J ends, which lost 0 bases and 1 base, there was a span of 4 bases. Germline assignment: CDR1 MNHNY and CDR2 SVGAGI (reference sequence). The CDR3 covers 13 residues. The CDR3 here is CASSYSGSYEQYF. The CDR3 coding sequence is TGTGCCAGCAGTTACTCTGGATCCTACGAGCAGTACTTC.

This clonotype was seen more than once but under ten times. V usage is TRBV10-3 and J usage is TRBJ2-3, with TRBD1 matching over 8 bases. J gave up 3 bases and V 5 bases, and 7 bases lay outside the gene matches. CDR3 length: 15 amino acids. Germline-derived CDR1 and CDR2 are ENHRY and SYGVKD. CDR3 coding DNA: TGTGCCATCAGTCGTACAGGGGGGTCTACAGATACGCAGTATTTT. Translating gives CAISRTGGSTDTQYF.

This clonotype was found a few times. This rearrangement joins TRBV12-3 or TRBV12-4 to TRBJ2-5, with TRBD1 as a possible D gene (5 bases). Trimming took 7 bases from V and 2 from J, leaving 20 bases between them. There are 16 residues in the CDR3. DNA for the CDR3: TGTGCCAGCACCCCCTTGGCAGGGCCCGGACAAGAGACCCAGTACTTC. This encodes CASTPLAGPGQETQYF.

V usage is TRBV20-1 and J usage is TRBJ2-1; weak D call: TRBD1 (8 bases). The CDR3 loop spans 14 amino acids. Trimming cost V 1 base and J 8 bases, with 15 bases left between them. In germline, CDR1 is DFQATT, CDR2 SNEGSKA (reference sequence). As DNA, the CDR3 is TGCAGTGCTAGAGTACAGGGGGGGCTCTATGAGCAGTTCTTC. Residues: CSARVQGGLYEQFF.

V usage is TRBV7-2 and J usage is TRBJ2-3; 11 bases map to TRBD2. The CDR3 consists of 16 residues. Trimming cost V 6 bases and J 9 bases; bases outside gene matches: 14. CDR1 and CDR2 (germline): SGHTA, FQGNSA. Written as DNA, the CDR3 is TGTGCCAGCAGAGGACTAGCGGGCATGAGCCCTTACACGCAGTATTTT. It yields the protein CASRGLAGMSPYTQYF.

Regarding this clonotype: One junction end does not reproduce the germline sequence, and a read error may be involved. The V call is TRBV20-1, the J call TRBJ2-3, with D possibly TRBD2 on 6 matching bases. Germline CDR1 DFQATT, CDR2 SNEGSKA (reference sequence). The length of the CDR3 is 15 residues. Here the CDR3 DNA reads TGCAGTGCTGGGGACGCGGGATATAACACAGATACGCGGTATTTT. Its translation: CSAGDAGYNTDTRYF.

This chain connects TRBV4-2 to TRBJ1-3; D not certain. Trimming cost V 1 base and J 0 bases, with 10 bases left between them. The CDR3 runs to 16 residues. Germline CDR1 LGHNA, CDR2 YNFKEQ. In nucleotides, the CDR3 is TGTGCCAGCAGCCAAGTCCAACTCGACTCTGGAAACACCATATATTTT. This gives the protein CASSQVQLDSGNTIYF.

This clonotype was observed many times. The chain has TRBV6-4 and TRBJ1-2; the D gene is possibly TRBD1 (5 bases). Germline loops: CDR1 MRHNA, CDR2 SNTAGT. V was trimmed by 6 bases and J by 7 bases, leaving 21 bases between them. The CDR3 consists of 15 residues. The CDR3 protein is CASSPERGSVGGYTF. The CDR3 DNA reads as TGTGCCAGCAGCCCCGAGAGGGGAAGCGTCGGTGGCTACACCTTC.

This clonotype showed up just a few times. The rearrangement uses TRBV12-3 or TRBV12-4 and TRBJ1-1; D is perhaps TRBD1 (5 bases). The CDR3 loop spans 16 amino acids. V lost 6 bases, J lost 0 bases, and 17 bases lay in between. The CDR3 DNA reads TGTGCCAGCAGCATCCCGGACGGGGGGATGAACACTGAAGCTTTCTTT. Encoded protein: CASSIPDGGMNTEAFF.

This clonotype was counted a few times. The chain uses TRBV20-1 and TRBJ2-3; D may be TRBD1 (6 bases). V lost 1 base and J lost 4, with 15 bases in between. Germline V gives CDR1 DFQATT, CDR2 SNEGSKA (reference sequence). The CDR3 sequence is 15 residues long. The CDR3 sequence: CSARVQQGNPDTQYF. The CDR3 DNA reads TGCAGTGCTAGAGTCCAACAGGGCAACCCAGATACGCAGTATTTT.

In nucleotides, the CDR3 is TGTGCCAGCAGCTTAGTTTCAATGACAGCGGGGCTCCTTCAAGAGACCCAGTACTTC. Protein: CASSLVSMTAGLLQETQYF. The chain has TRBV7-6 and TRBJ2-5, with 7 bases lining up with TRBD2. Germline V lookup: CDR1 SGHVS, CDR2 FNYEAQ. The CDR3 has 19 amino acids. V dropped 1 base and J dropped 2; count of bases not matched to a gene: 16.

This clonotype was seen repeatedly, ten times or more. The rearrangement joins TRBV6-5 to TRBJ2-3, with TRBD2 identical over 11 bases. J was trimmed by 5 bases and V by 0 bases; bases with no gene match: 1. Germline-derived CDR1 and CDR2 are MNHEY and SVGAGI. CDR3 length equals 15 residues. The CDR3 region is CASSYSLAGGDTQYF. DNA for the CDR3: TGTGCCAGCAGTTACTCCCTAGCGGGGGGAGATACGCAGTATTTT.

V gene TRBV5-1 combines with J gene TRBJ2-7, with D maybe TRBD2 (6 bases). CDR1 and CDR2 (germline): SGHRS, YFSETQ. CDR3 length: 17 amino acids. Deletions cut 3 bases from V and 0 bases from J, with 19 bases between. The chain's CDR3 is CASSSRLGGGSSYEQYF. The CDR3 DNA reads TGCGCCAGCAGCTCCCGGTTGGGAGGAGGGAGCTCCTACGAGCAGTACTTC.

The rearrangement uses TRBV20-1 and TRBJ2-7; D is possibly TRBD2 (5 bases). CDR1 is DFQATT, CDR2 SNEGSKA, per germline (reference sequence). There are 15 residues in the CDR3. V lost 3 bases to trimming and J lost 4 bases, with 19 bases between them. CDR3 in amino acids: CSARGGLEWVYEQYF. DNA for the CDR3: TGCAGTGCTAGGGGCGGACTTGAGTGGGTGTACGAGCAGTACTTC.

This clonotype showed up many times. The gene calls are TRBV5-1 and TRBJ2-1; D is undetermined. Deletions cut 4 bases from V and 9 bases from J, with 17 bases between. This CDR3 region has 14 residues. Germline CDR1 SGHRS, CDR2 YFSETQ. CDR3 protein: CASSLNPVLSEQFF. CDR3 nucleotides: TGCGCCAGCAGCCTAAACCCAGTGCTCAGTGAGCAGTTCTTC.

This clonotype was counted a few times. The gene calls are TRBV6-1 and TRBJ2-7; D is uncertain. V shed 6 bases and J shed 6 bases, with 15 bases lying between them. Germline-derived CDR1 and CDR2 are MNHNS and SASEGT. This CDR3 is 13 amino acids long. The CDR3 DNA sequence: TGTGCCAGCAGGCCCGACCACCGATCCGAGCAGTACTTC. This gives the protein CASRPDHRSEQYF.

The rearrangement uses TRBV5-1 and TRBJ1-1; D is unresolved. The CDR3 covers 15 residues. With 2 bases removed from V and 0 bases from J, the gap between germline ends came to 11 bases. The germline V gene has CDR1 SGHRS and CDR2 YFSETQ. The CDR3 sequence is CASSFSAAMNTEAFF. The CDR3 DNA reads TGCGCCAGCAGCTTTAGTGCAGCGATGAACACTGAAGCTTTCTTT.

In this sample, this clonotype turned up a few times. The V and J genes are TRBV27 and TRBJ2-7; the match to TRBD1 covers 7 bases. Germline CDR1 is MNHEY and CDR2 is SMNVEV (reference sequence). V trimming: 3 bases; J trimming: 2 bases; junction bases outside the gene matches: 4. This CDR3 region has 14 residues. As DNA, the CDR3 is TGTGCCAGCAGTTTTACAGGGGTGACCTACGAGCAGTACTTC. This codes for CASSFTGVTYEQYF.

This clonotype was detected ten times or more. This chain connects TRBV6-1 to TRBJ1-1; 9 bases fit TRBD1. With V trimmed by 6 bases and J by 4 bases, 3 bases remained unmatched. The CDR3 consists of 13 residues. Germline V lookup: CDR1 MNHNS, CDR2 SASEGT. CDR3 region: CASSEGQGTEAFF. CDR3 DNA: TGTGCCAGCAGCGAGGGACAGGGCACTGAAGCTTTCTTT.

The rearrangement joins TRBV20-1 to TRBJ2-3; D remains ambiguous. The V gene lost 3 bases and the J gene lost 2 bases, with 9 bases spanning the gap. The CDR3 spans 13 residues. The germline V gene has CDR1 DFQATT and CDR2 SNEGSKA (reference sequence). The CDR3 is CSASGPTTDTQYF. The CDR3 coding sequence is TGCAGTGCTAGCGGGCCAACCACAGATACGCAGTATTTT.

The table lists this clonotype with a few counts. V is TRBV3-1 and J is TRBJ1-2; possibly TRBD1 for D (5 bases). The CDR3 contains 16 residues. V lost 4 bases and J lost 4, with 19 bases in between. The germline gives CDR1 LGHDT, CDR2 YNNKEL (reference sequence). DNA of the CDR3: TGTGCCAGCAGCCCGGGACCTCCCTCTATACTCTATGGCTACACCTTC. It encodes CASSPGPPSILYGYTF.

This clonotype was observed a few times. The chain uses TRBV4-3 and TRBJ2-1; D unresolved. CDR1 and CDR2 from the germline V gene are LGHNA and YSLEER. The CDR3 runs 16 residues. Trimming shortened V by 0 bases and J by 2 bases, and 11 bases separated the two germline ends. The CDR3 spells CASSQDQTGTYNEQFF. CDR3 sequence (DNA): TGCGCCAGCAGCCAAGATCAGACTGGCACCTACAATGAGCAGTTCTTC.

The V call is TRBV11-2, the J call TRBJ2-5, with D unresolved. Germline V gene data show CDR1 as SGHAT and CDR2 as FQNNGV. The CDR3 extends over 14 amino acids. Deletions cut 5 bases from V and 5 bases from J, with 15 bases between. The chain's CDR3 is CASSHGPTGETQYF. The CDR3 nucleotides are TGTGCCAGCAGCCATGGACCAACCGGCGAGACCCAGTACTTC.

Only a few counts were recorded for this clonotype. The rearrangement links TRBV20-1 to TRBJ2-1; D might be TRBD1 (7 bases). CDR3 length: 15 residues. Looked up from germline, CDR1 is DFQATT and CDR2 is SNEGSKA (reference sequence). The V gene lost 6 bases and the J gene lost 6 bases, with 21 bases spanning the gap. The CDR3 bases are TGCAGTGCCACCGGAGGGGGCCCCCTCGTCAATGAGCAGTTCTTC. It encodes CSATGGGPLVNEQFF.